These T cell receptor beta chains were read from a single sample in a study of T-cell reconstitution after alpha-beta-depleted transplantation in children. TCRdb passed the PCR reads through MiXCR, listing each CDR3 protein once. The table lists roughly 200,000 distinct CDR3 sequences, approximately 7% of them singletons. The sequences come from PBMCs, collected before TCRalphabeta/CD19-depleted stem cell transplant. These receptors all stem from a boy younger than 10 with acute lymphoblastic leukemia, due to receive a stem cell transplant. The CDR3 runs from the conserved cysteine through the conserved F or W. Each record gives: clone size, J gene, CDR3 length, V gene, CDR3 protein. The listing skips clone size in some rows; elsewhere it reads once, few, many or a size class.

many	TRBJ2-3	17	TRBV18	CASSPGTSGLSTDTQYF
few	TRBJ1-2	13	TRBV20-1	CSARVVDRYGYTF
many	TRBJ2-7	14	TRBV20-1	CSARGTGAGYEQYF
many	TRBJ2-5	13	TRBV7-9	CASSLTDEETQYF
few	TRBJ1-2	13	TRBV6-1	CASSEVGQGGYTF
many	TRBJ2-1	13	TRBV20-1	CSARLAGVNEQFF
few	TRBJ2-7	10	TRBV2	CASSGGEQYF
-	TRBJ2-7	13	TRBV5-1	CASIPRGRYEQYF
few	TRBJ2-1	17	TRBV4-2	CASSQIPGTSFYNEQFF
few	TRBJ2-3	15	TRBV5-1	CASSLDGLAWGTQYF
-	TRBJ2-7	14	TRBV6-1	CASSGVQRDGEQYF
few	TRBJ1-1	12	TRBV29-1	CSALALNTEAFF